These T cell receptor beta chains were read from a single sample in a study of T cells in Graves' hyperthyroidism and ophthalmopathy. TCRdb re-called the multiplex PCR reads with MiXCR, one entry per CDR3 protein. The table lists fewer than 650,000 distinct CDR3 sequences, around 15% of them singletons. The sequenced sample was blood. Receptor source: a woman in her thirties or forties with Graves' ophthalmopathy. CDR3s include the opening cysteine and the closing phenylalanine or tryptophan. Each record gives: V gene, J gene, CDR3 protein.

v_gene: TRBV4-2; j_gene: TRBJ1-6; CDR3aa: CASRETGMNNSPLHF
v_gene: TRBV25-1; j_gene: TRBJ1-1; CDR3aa: CASRRDTVEAFF
v_gene: TRBV20-1; j_gene: TRBJ2-7; CDR3aa: CSARWETSYEQYF
v_gene: TRBV10-2; j_gene: TRBJ2-6; CDR3aa: CASSESGRVSGANVLTF
v_gene: TRBV27; j_gene: TRBJ2-7; CDR3aa: CASSLGTKYEQYF
v_gene: TRBV9; j_gene: TRBJ1-6; CDR3aa: CASSVGEGSPLHF
v_gene: TRBV7-9; j_gene: TRBJ2-7; CDR3aa: CASNRDSAPYEQYF
v_gene: TRBV29-1; j_gene: TRBJ1-1; CDR3aa: CSPRREGSEAFF
v_gene: TRBV7-8; j_gene: TRBJ1-2; CDR3aa: CASSQGPTNYGYTF
v_gene: TRBV19; j_gene: TRBJ2-7; CDR3aa: CASSISSETGVGTYEQYF
v_gene: TRBV20-1; j_gene: TRBJ1-5; CDR3aa: CSASRGHNIYSNQPQHF
v_gene: TRBV20-1; j_gene: TRBJ2-5; CDR3aa: CSALTPGLAGETQYF
v_gene: TRBV10-3; j_gene: TRBJ1-1; CDR3aa: CAISGTVGTEAFF
v_gene: TRBV7-9; j_gene: TRBJ2-7; CDR3aa: CASSSYRDTLPYEQYF
v_gene: TRBV6-2/TRBV6-3; j_gene: TRBJ2-7; CDR3aa: CASTPDRGGYEQYF
v_gene: TRBV5-1; j_gene: TRBJ2-7; CDR3aa: CASSLGWGHSYEQYF
v_gene: TRBV3-1; j_gene: TRBJ2-1; CDR3aa: CASSQVGGSSYNEQFF
v_gene: TRBV6-1; j_gene: TRBJ2-2; CDR3aa: CASAGFTTGELFF
v_gene: TRBV6-5; j_gene: TRBJ2-7; CDR3aa: CASSYAQGQYEQYF
v_gene: TRBV6-1; j_gene: TRBJ2-7; CDR3aa: CASSDAGFLEQYF
v_gene: TRBV27; j_gene: TRBJ1-6; CDR3aa: CASMRSYNSPLHF
v_gene: TRBV24-1; j_gene: TRBJ1-5; CDR3aa: CTTSEAGQGAINQPQHF
v_gene: TRBV12-3/TRBV12-4; j_gene: TRBJ1-1; CDR3aa: CASSYRGRDTEAFF
v_gene: TRBV6-5; j_gene: TRBJ2-5; CDR3aa: CASRQVSRETQYF
v_gene: TRBV18; j_gene: TRBJ2-7; CDR3aa: CASSPPATYEQYF
v_gene: TRBV9; j_gene: TRBJ2-2; CDR3aa: CASSVDGSDTGELFF
v_gene: TRBV5-1; j_gene: TRBJ2-1; CDR3aa: CASSLWRYNEQFF
v_gene: TRBV30; j_gene: TRBJ2-2; CDR3aa: CAWRSGRGTGELFF
v_gene: TRBV13; j_gene: TRBJ2-5; CDR3aa: CASSLRDPPRETQYF
v_gene: TRBV28; j_gene: TRBJ1-5; CDR3aa: CASTSQGRGEPQHF
v_gene: TRBV4-1; j_gene: TRBJ2-5; CDR3aa: CASSQGWPSGSGETQYF
v_gene: TRBV7-9; j_gene: TRBJ1-2; CDR3aa: CASSHRTGDGYTF
v_gene: TRBV20-1; j_gene: TRBJ1-2; CDR3aa: CSASPGQGFYGYTF
v_gene: TRBV28; j_gene: TRBJ1-1; CDR3aa: CASISGAPGTEAFF
v_gene: TRBV27; j_gene: TRBJ1-2; CDR3aa: CASSPTGLGGYTF
v_gene: TRBV5-1; j_gene: TRBJ1-2; CDR3aa: CASSWAWEGVNGYTF
v_gene: TRBV20-1; j_gene: TRBJ1-5; CDR3aa: CSAKPGQGHQPQHF
v_gene: TRBV27; j_gene: TRBJ1-6; CDR3aa: CASSLTGTYNSPLHF
v_gene: TRBV29-1; j_gene: TRBJ2-7; CDR3aa: CSVALAGGPGEQYF
v_gene: TRBV5-1; j_gene: TRBJ1-1; CDR3aa: CASSLVPGVNTEAFF
v_gene: TRBV6-1; j_gene: TRBJ2-5; CDR3aa: CASSAPGVSQYF
v_gene: TRBV12-3/TRBV12-4; j_gene: TRBJ2-6; CDR3aa: CASRFWRGPGANVLTF
v_gene: TRBV4-1; j_gene: TRBJ1-3; CDR3aa: CASSRGGNSGNTIYF
v_gene: TRBV15; j_gene: TRBJ2-7; CDR3aa: CATSRSNSGTGTNEQYF
v_gene: TRBV7-2; j_gene: TRBJ2-5; CDR3aa: CASSRGPETQYF
v_gene: TRBV5-1; j_gene: TRBJ1-2; CDR3aa: CASSLGTGERGYTF
v_gene: TRBV6-2/TRBV6-3; j_gene: TRBJ1-2; CDR3aa: CASSHPPGATNYGYTF
v_gene: TRBV5-1; j_gene: TRBJ2-7; CDR3aa: CASSEVTGGAYEQYF
v_gene: TRBV6-5; j_gene: TRBJ2-5; CDR3aa: CASSSRTGTEETQYF
v_gene: TRBV28; j_gene: TRBJ2-7; CDR3aa: CASSSGQEGQYF